This T cell receptor (beta chain) was sequenced for a study of cytomegalovirus exposure and HLA in healthy donors. A remark on this clone: Its specificity is unknown.

Findings and limits, study-wide: An analysis was carried out at a later point. It showed that HLA-associated TCR beta chains were more clonally expanded than equally common non-associated chains.

V lost 2 bases, J lost 0 bases, and 9 bases stayed unmatched. The CDR3 is 19 residues long. Germline CDR1 MDHEN, CDR2 SYDVKM. PCR involved 60 Vbeta and 13 Jbeta primers. The protocol was immunoSEQ multiplex PCR, while the TCRdb copy is restricted to in-frame clones and leaves out a portion. This table has 150,000 to 200,000 clones, approximately 67% appearing once. Sequenced material: PBMCs. The chain has TRBV28 and TRBJ2-6; 8 nucleotides match TRBD1. The receptor comes from a young woman in good health and CMV-seropositive. For the CDR3, the DNA is TGTGCCAGCAGTTTACTTCTAAGGGGACAGGTCTCTGGGGCCAACGTCCTGACTTTC. It codes for CASSLLLRGQVSGANVLTF.